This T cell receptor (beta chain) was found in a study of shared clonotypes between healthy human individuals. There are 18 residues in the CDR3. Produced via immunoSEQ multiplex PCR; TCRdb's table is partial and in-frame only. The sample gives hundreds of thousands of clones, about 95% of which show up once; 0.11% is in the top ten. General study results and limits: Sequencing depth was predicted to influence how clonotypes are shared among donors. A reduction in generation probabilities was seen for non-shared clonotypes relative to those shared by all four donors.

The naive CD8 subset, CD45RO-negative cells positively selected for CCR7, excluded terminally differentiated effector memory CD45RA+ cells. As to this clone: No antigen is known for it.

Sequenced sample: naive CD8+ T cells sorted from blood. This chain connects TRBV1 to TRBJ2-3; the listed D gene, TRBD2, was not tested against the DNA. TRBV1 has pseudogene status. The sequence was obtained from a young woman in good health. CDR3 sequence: CTSSPGLAGLDLTDTQYF. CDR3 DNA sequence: TGCACCAGCAGCCCCGGACTAGCGGGCCTAGACCTTACAGATACGCAGTATTTT.